This paragraph covers one T cell receptor beta chain sequence. What it binds is unknown. The sample is drawn from a study of T cell repertoires in cytomegalovirus infection. Germline CDR1 MNHEY, CDR2 SVGEGT. The CDR3 runs 14 residues. Deletions cut 0 bases from V and 7 bases from J, with 12 bases between. Using its own MiXCR run on the reads, TCRdb lists one record per CDR3 protein. The data contain around 900,000 distinct CDR3 sequences, roughly 31% of them singletons. This clonotype was sampled from a human donor in good health (CMV status not recorded). Some clones in this sample may be carry-over from other donors' samples. The sequences come from cultured CD8+ T cells from PBMCs, collected from culture after CMV antigen stimulation. This chain links TRBV6-2 or TRBV6-3 with TRBJ1-2, with D maybe TRBD1 (6 bases). CDR3 in amino acids: CASSYSSAGAGYTF. The CDR3 coding sequence is TGTGCCAGCAGTTACTCGAGTGCAGGGGCTGGCTACACCTTC.